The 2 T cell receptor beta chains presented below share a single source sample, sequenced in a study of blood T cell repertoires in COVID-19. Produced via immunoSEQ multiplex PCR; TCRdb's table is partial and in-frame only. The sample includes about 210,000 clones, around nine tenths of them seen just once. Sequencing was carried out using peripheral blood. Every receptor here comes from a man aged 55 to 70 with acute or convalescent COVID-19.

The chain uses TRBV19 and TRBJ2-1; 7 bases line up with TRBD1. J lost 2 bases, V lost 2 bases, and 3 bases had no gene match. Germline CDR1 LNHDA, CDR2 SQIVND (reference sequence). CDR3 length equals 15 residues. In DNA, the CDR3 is TGTGCCAGTAGTATATACAGGGGAGCCTACAATGAGCAGTTCTTC. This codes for CASSIYRGAYNEQFF.

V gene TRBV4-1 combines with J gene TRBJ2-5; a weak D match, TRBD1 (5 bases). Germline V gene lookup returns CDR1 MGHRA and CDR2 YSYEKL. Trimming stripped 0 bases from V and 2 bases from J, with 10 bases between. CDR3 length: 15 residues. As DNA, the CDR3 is TGCGCCAGCAGCCAAGACGTGGGGCCACAAGAGACCCAGTACTTC. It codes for CASSQDVGPQETQYF.